Below are 24 T cell receptor beta chains sequenced from a single sample in a study of beta chain features in type 1 diabetes. What these receptors recognize is not known. As every portion of the isolated RNA was reverse transcribed, the sequencing read expressed TCRB transcripts. Sequenced by immunoSEQ multiplex PCR; TCRdb stores in-frame clones only, minus some. The data show almost 350,000 clones, approximately 9.9% seen once. Study findings and constraints: Moderate but significant shortening of TCRB CDR3s was recorded in all four CD4+ subsets from Type 1 diabetes patients.

Sequencing was performed on central memory CD4+ T cells from blood. The source of these receptors is a young man with type 1 diabetes.

Note on this clone: Other DNA sequences of this sample code for an identical CDR3. The chain employs TRBV5-1 and TRBJ1-3, with unresolved D. The CDR3 spans 15 residues. V was clipped by 0 bases and J by 0 bases, with 7 bases between them. Germline CDR1 reads SGHRS; CDR2 reads YFSETQ. Written as DNA, the CDR3 is TGCGCCAGCAGCTTGGGCACGGCCTCTGGAAACACCATATATTTT. As protein: CASSLGTASGNTIYF.

This clone was picked up a small number of times. This chain connects TRBV5-4 to TRBJ2-5, with D tentatively TRBD2 (5 bases). The CDR3 runs 14 residues. The ends were cut back, 2 bases at V and 5 bases at J, with 13 bases in the middle. Germline V lookup: CDR1 SGHNT, CDR2 YYREEE (reference sequence). The CDR3 nucleotides are TGTGCCAGCAGCTTTTTAGGGAGTGCGGAGACCCAGTACTTC. Translating gives CASSFLGSAETQYF.

This clone was observed many times. The V call is TRBV28, the J call TRBJ2-4, with 8 bases lining up with TRBD1. The V gene end was trimmed by 6 bases and the J gene end by 0 bases; junction bases not matched to a gene: 4. This CDR3 comprises 15 residues. Germline V gives CDR1 MDHEN, CDR2 SYDVKM. Here the CDR3 reads CASRGQDIAKNIQYF. The CDR3 DNA reads as TGTGCCAGCAGGGGACAGGACATAGCCAAAAACATTCAGTACTTC. Filled out from reference TRBV28 and TRBJ2-4, the complete variable domain reads DVKVTQSSRYLVKRTGEKVFLECVQDMDHENMFWYRQDPGLGLRLIYFSYDVKMKEKGDIPEGYSVSREKKERFSLILESASTNQTSMYLCASRGQDIAKNIQYFGAGTRLSVL.

The sample holds a few counts of this clone. This chain joins TRBV6-5 and TRBJ2-7, with 10 bases lining up with TRBD1. Germline CDR1 MNHEY, CDR2 SVGAGI. CDR3 length equals 15 residues. The trim removed 5 bases at V and 1 base at J, leaving 5 bases unmatched. The CDR3 reads CASSHRTGGSYEQYF. In nucleotides, the CDR3 is TGTGCCAGCAGTCACCGGACAGGGGGGTCCTACGAGCAGTACTTC.

This rearrangement joins TRBV7-9 to TRBJ1-1, with TRBD1 matching 12 bases. The germline V gene encodes CDR1 SEHNR and CDR2 FQNEAQ (reference sequence). The J segment lost 5 bases and the V segment lost 2 bases, leaving 12 bases of the junction unmatched. The CDR3 covers 18 residues. CDR3 amino acids: CASSLMGTGGNMGTEAFF. Written as DNA, the CDR3 is TGTGCCAGCAGCTTAATGGGGACAGGGGGCAATATGGGGACTGAAGCTTTCTTT.

The CDR3 coding sequence is TGTGCCAGCAGCGTAGGGGGACTAGCGGGGCTACAAGAGACCCAGTACTTC. The encoded protein is CASSVGGLAGLQETQYF. The V call is TRBV9, the J call TRBJ2-5; 13 bases match TRBD2. There are 17 residues in the CDR3. From germline, CDR1 is SGDLS and CDR2 YYNGEE. The ends lost 0 bases at V and 2 bases at J; junction bases unmatched: 4.

The rearrangement links TRBV2 to TRBJ2-2; the D is unclear. Germline V gene data show CDR1 as SNHLY and CDR2 as FYNNEI. V lost 4 bases, J lost 2 bases, and 11 bases lay in between. This CDR3 comprises 15 residues. CDR3 amino acids: CASSAVPANTGELFF. The CDR3, as DNA: TGTGCCAGCAGTGCTGTCCCAGCTAACACCGGGGAGCTGTTTTTT.

The rearrangement joins TRBV28 to TRBJ2-2, with D hard to call. Trimming removed 7 bases at V and 2 bases at J, with 8 bases between. Per the germline V gene, CDR1 is MDHEN and CDR2 is SYDVKM. This CDR3 is 13 amino acids long. For the CDR3, the DNA is TGTGCCAGCAAATCCCCTAACACCGGGGAGCTGTTTTTT. The encoded protein is CASKSPNTGELFF.

This clone has more than one count but fewer than ten. The genes are TRBV7-2 and TRBJ2-2, with unresolved D. The CDR3 length is 15 residues. V dropped 9 bases and J dropped 2 bases, with 16 bases sitting between them. CDR1 and CDR2 from the germline V gene are SGHTA and FQGNSA. The CDR3 nucleotides are TGTGCCAGTCGCCAAGACATAAGCAACACCGGGGAGCTGTTTTTT. This translates into CASRQDISNTGELFF.

This clone was recorded a few times. This chain links TRBV6-5 with TRBJ2-2, with no clear D. The CDR3 loop spans 16 amino acids. The germline V and J ends were trimmed by 2 bases and 2 bases, with 12 bases remaining between them. CDR1 MNHEY and CDR2 SVGAGI come from the germline V gene. DNA of the CDR3: TGTGCCAGCAGTTACAAGAGAACAGCTAACACCGGGGAGCTGTTTTTT. The encoded protein is CASSYKRTANTGELFF.

This rearrangement joins TRBV6-4 to TRBJ1-1; 9 positions match TRBD1. The V gene's germline CDR1 is MRHNA and CDR2 SNTAGT. The CDR3 sequence is 14 residues long. V gave up 6 bases and J gave up 6 bases; unmatched junction bases: 8. The CDR3 loop reads CASRPTGGGSEAFF. The CDR3 nucleotides are TGTGCCAGCAGGCCGACAGGGGGGGGGTCTGAAGCTTTCTTT.

This clone was found a few times. The CDR3 loop is CASSLDRSSGNTIYF. CDR3 nucleotides: TGTGCCAGCAGTTTGGATCGAAGCTCTGGAAACACCATATATTTT. The rearrangement uses TRBV28 and TRBJ1-3, with no clear D. This CDR3 has 15 residues. Trimming cost V 3 bases and J 0 bases, with 9 bases left between them. Germline V CDR1 and CDR2: MDHEN, SYDVKM.

This clone was recorded a few times. Within the sample, other DNA sequences also encode this same CDR3. This chain joins TRBV29-1 and TRBJ1-1; 10 bases fit TRBD1. The germline gives CDR1 SQVTM, CDR2 ANQGSEA. The CDR3 loop spans 13 amino acids. V dropped 5 bases and J dropped 1; count of bases not matched to a gene: 1. The CDR3: CSVRTGGNTEAFF. CDR3 coding DNA: TGCAGCGTTAGGACAGGGGGGAACACTGAAGCTTTCTTT.

This clone was recorded a few times. The chain uses TRBV27 and TRBJ1-1; 9 bases match TRBD1. The CDR3 covers 15 residues. After removal of 8 bases from V and 2 bases from J, the junction contained 9 bases not matched to a gene. CDR1 and CDR2 (germline): MNHEY, SMNVEV (reference sequence). The CDR3 is CASGRQGVQNTEAFF. The CDR3 DNA sequence: TGTGCCAGCGGCCGACAGGGGGTTCAAAACACTGAAGCTTTCTTT.

There are a few counts of this clone. The DNA of the CDR3 is TGTGCCAGCTCACGAAGCGGGTTGGACTACAATGAGCAGTTCTTC. Translating it yields CASSRSGLDYNEQFF. V is TRBV18 and J is TRBJ2-1; D might be TRBD2 (6 bases). The CDR3 runs to 15 residues. Trimming removed 4 bases from V and 3 bases from J, with 13 bases in between. Per the germline V gene, CDR1 is KGHSH and CDR2 is LQKENI.

This clone was detected only a few times. The genes are TRBV7-2 and TRBJ2-7; possibly TRBD2 for D (5 bases). The germline V and J ends were trimmed by 0 bases and 7 bases, with 13 bases remaining between them. Germline loops: CDR1 SGHTA, CDR2 FQGNSA. The CDR3 totals 14 residues. This CDR3 reads CASSLAALAGEQYF. In DNA form, the CDR3 reads TGTGCCAGCAGCTTAGCGGCGCTAGCTGGGGAGCAGTACTTC.

The chain has TRBV30 and TRBJ2-3, with D possibly TRBD2 on 5 matching bases. Per the germline V gene, CDR1 is GTSNPN and CDR2 is SVGIG (reference sequence). V dropped 3 bases and J dropped 2 bases, with 15 bases sitting between them. This CDR3 is built from 15 residues. CDR3 amino acids: CAWSSSGGYTDTQYF. For the CDR3, the DNA is TGTGCCTGGAGCTCCTCGGGCGGGTACACAGATACGCAGTATTTT.

The J gene is TRBJ2-5, the V gene TRBV7-9, with 11 nucleotides matching TRBD1. After removal of 5 bases from V and 2 bases from J, the junction contained 7 bases not matched to a gene. CDR1 SEHNR and CDR2 FQNEAQ come from the germline V gene (reference sequence). The CDR3 sequence is 16 residues long. CDR3 DNA: TGTGCCAGCAGCCTGGGGACAGGGGGTACTCAAGAGACCCAGTACTTC. This gives the protein CASSLGTGGTQETQYF.

The table lists this clone with a few counts. The J gene is TRBJ1-4, the V gene TRBV6-5, with D perhaps matching TRBD1 (5 bases). The CDR3 totals 11 residues. The germline V gene encodes CDR1 MNHEY and CDR2 SVGAGI. V lost 8 bases to trimming and J lost 6 bases, with 7 bases between them. CDR3 sequence (DNA): TGTGCCAGCCGGGGGGATGAAAAACTGTTTTTT. Protein: CASRGDEKLFF.

V and J are TRBV5-8 and TRBJ2-1; D unclear. Germline CDR1 reads SGHTS; CDR2 reads YDEGEE. The length of the CDR3 is 13 residues. Trimming pared 1 base from V and 6 bases from J, leaving 8 bases between. Here the CDR3 reads CASSLLGINEQFF. The CDR3 nucleotides are TGTGCCAGCAGCTTGTTAGGGATCAATGAGCAGTTCTTC.

The chain carries TRBV30 and TRBJ1-2; D is perhaps TRBD1 (5 bases). This CDR3 comprises 13 residues. Trimming shortened V by 1 base and J by 5 bases, and 11 bases separated the two germline ends. Germline V gives CDR1 GTSNPN, CDR2 SVGIG (reference sequence). DNA of the CDR3: TGTGCCTGGAGTGGGGGGAGGGGATATGGCTACACCTTC. Amino acids: CAWSGGRGYGYTF. The variable domain in full, with the rest retrieved from reference TRBV30 and TRBJ1-2, is SQTIHQWPATLVQPVGSPLSLECTVEGTSNPNLYWYRQAAGRGLQLLFYSVGIGQISSEVPQNLSASRPQDRQFILSSKKLLLSDSGFYLCAWSGGRGYGYTFGSGTRLTVV.

This clone has just a few counts. The rearrangement joins TRBV4-3 to TRBJ1-2; D is uncertain. V lost 3 bases and J lost 2, with 10 bases in between. CDR1 is LGHNA, CDR2 YSLEER, per germline. This CDR3 has 14 amino acids. In nucleotides, the CDR3 is TGCGCCAGCAGCCACTCGGACGGAAACTATGGCTACACCTTC. This gives the protein CASSHSDGNYGYTF.

DNA of the CDR3: TGTGCCTGGAGTGTCGGACGGGGTAATTCACCCCTCCACTTT. Translation: CAWSVGRGNSPLHF. The V and J genes are TRBV30 and TRBJ1-6; D unresolved. The V end was cut by 0 bases, the J end by 6 bases, with 9 bases between. The CDR3 length is 14 residues. In germline, CDR1 is GTSNPN, CDR2 SVGIG (reference sequence). Filled out from reference TRBV30 and TRBJ1-6, the complete variable domain reads SQTIHQWPATLVQPVGSPLSLECTVEGTSNPNLYWYRQAAGRGLQLLFYSVGIGQISSEVPQNLSASRPQDRQFILSSKKLLLSDSGFYLCAWSVGRGNSPLHFGNGTRLTVT.

CDR3 residues: CASRQGSDADTQYF. The DNA for the CDR3 is TGTGCCAGCAGGCAGGGGTCGGATGCAGATACGCAGTATTTT. This rearrangement joins TRBV6-1 to TRBJ2-3; D is possibly TRBD1 (6 bases). The CDR3 spans 14 residues. Germline CDR1 reads MNHNS; CDR2 reads SASEGT. Trimming stripped 6 bases from V and 4 bases from J, with 14 bases between.